The 21 T cell receptor beta chains below come from one sample, sequenced in a study of control samples from healthy donors and cancer patients. Using immunoSEQ multiplex PCR, the repertoire was profiled, and TCRdb retains in-frame clones only, with some absent. The sample yields tens of thousands of clones, about 93% seen once. The sequencing input was blood. The source is a man aged 25 to 40 in good health.

This sequence joins TRBV4-3 and TRBJ2-6, with TRBD1 identical over 7 bases. CDR1 is LGHNA, CDR2 YSLEER, per germline. This CDR3 region has 15 residues. V trimming: 6 bases; J trimming: 2 bases; junction bases outside the gene matches: 4. The CDR3 spells CASSHTGAGANVLTF. The CDR3 DNA is TGCGCCAGCAGTCATACAGGGGCTGGGGCCAACGTCCTGACTTTC.

The chain uses TRBV9 and TRBJ2-2; D possibly corresponds to TRBD2 (5 bases). This CDR3 contains 15 residues. In germline, CDR1 is SGDLS, CDR2 YYNGEE. V gave up 4 bases and J gave up 2 bases, with 12 bases separating them. CDR3 region: CASSPDSLNTGELFF. In DNA, the CDR3 is TGTGCCAGCAGCCCGGACTCCTTAAACACCGGGGAGCTGTTTTTT.

The genes are TRBV19 and TRBJ2-3, with D possibly TRBD2 on 6 matching bases. Germline lookup yields CDR1 LNHDA and CDR2 SQIVND (reference sequence). The CDR3 loop spans 15 amino acids. V lost 7 bases to trimming and J lost 0 bases, with 14 bases between them. Here the CDR3 DNA reads TGTGCCAGTAAGGTAGGACTAACTAGCACAGATACGCAGTATTTT. Translated, it gives CASKVGLTSTDTQYF.

V is TRBV3-1 (or the pseudogene TRBV3-2) and J is TRBJ2-3, with 10 bases aligning to TRBD2. The junction had 2 bases not matched to a gene; V was cut back by 1 base and J by 1 base. Looked up from germline, CDR1 is LGHDT and CDR2 is YNNKEL (reference sequence). The CDR3 contains 16 residues. CDR3 sequence (DNA): TGTGCCAGCAGCCAAGTCCTAGCGGGGGGCACAGATACGCAGTATTTT. Its protein is CASSQVLAGGTDTQYF.

J is TRBJ1-1 and V is TRBV29-1; D is perhaps TRBD1 (6 bases). CDR3 length: 13 amino acids. Germline V gives CDR1 SQVTM, CDR2 ANQGSEA. Trimming removed 7 bases at V and 3 bases at J, with 15 bases between. CDR3 sequence reads: CSAPRPGDTEAFF. CDR3 nucleotides: TGCAGCGCTCCGCGACCAGGGGACACTGAAGCTTTCTTT.

The chain has TRBV5-6 and TRBJ1-2; 7 nucleotides agree with TRBD1. CDR3 size: 16 residues. CDR1 SGHDT and CDR2 YYEEEE come from the germline V gene. The junction had 16 bases not matched to a gene; V was cut back by 3 bases and J by 8 bases. This chain's CDR3 is CASSYREDRLGMGYTF. The DNA of the CDR3 is TGTGCCAGCAGCTACCGGGAGGACAGGTTGGGTATGGGCTACACCTTC.

The chain employs TRBV19 and TRBJ1-2, with D unclear. V was trimmed by 6 bases and J by 3 bases, leaving 8 bases between them. CDR1 is LNHDA, CDR2 SQIVND, per germline (reference sequence). CDR3 length equals 12 residues. CDR3 sequence: CASSEDDYGYTF. DNA of the CDR3: TGTGCCAGTAGCGAGGATGACTATGGCTACACCTTC.

The genes are TRBV6-5 and TRBJ1-5; D is ambiguous. CDR1 is MNHEY, CDR2 SVGAGI, per germline. V was trimmed by 4 bases and J by 0 bases, leaving 4 bases between them. This CDR3 has 13 residues. The CDR3 DNA reads TGTGCCAGCAGTTTAAATAGCAATCAGCCCCAGCATTTT. This sequence encodes CASSLNSNQPQHF.

CDR3: CASSHRLAGDYEQYF. The DNA of the CDR3 is TGCGCCAGCAGCCATCGACTAGCGGGAGACTACGAGCAGTACTTC. The genes are TRBV4-1 and TRBJ2-7; 12 bases agree with TRBD2. V lost 3 bases and J lost 3; bases outside the gene matches: 3. The germline V gene has CDR1 MGHRA and CDR2 YSYEKL. The CDR3 extends over 15 amino acids.

The V and J genes are TRBV21-1 and TRBJ2-1; TRBD1, the D gene given by the table, was not confirmed from the DNA. TRBV21-1 constitutes a pseudogene. The CDR3 extends over 15 amino acids. The CDR3 bases are TGTGCCAGCAGCCATGGGACACAGACCTACAATGAGCAGTTCTTC. Protein sequence: CASSHGTQTYNEQFF.

The gene calls are TRBV19 and TRBJ1-2; D uncertain. Germline CDR1 and CDR2: LNHDA and SQIVND (reference sequence). Deletions cut 3 bases from V and 2 bases from J, with 13 bases between. The CDR3 totals 15 residues. The CDR3 region has the DNA TGTGCCAGTAGTATTTCAGCCTCGGAGAACTATGGCTACACCTTC. As protein: CASSISASENYGYTF.

This clone was picked up one time. V is TRBV6-4 and J is TRBJ2-7; 9 bases match TRBD2. CDR1 and CDR2 from the germline V gene are MRHNA and SNTAGT. The CDR3 extends over 18 amino acids. Trimming cost V 2 bases and J 7 bases; bases outside gene matches: 18. CDR3 sequence (DNA): TGTGCCAGCAGTGACCGAAGACTACCGGGACTAGCCTCTTTGGAGCAGTACTTC. Its protein product is CASSDRRLPGLASLEQYF.

The CDR3 is CASSGTTGPSSYNEQFF. CDR3 DNA: TGTGCCAGCAGTGGTACGACAGGACCTAGCTCCTACAATGAGCAGTTCTTC. The chain links TRBV27 to TRBJ2-1; a possible D gene is TRBD1 (6 bases). V was clipped by 5 bases and J by 0 bases, with 17 bases between them. The germline V gene has CDR1 MNHEY and CDR2 SMNVEV (reference sequence). The CDR3 contains 17 residues.

The chain combines TRBV5-8 with TRBJ2-3, with D maybe TRBD2 (7 bases). The CDR3 length is 15 residues. The V gene lost 2 bases and the J gene lost 0 bases, with 10 bases spanning the gap. Germline-derived CDR1 and CDR2 are SGHTS and YDEGEE. CDR3 nucleotide sequence: TGTGCCAGCAGCTTCGGGGGGCTAAGCACAGATACGCAGTATTTT. Translated: CASSFGGLSTDTQYF. The full variable domain, its missing parts supplied by reference TRBV5-8 and TRBJ2-3, is EAGVTQSPTHLIKTRGQQATLRCSPISGHTSVYWYQQALGLGLQFLLWYDEGEERNRGNFPPRFSGRQFPNYSSELNVNALELEDSALYLCASSFGGLSTDTQYFGPGTRLTVL.

The chain links TRBV21-1 to TRBJ2-7; no check of the table's D call, TRBD2, against the DNA was made. TRBV21-1 is a listed pseudogene. The CDR3 contains 11 residues. The CDR3 sequence: CYGPRSYEQYF. CDR3 DNA: TGCTACGGCCCGAGGTCCTACGAGCAGTACTTC.

This chain links TRBV9 with TRBJ1-2; 7 bases map to TRBD1. The junction had 12 bases not matched to a gene; V was cut back by 4 bases and J by 6 bases. Germline CDR1 and CDR2: SGDLS and YYNGEE. This CDR3 spans 15 amino acids. CDR3 residues: CASSPPRRGQDGYTF. The CDR3 DNA reads TGTGCCAGCAGCCCCCCCCGGAGGGGGCAAGATGGCTACACCTTC.

The rearrangement links TRBV5-1 to TRBJ2-3; perhaps TRBD1 as D (5 bases). Trimming cost V 5 bases and J 2 bases, with 9 bases left between them. Germline V CDR1 and CDR2: SGHRS, YFSETQ. The CDR3 loop spans 13 amino acids. CDR3 bases: TGCGCCAGCAGGCCGACAGTCACAGATACGCAGTATTTT. Translated: CASRPTVTDTQYF. Complete variable domain (other parts from reference TRBV5-1 and TRBJ2-3): KAGVTQTPRYLIKTRGQQVTLSCSPISGHRSVSWYQQTPGQGLQFLFEYFSETQRNKGNFPGRFSGRQFSNSRSEMNVSTLELGDSALYLCASRPTVTDTQYFGPGTRLTVL.

V gene TRBV24-1 combines with J gene TRBJ1-5; no firm D call. Trimming pared 5 bases from V and 1 base from J, leaving 8 bases between. Germline values: CDR1 KGHDR, CDR2 SFDVKD. The CDR3 spans 14 residues. The DNA of the CDR3 is TGTGCCACCAGTGGCCCAGGAAGCAATCAGCCCCAGCATTTT. Its protein is CATSGPGSNQPQHF.

The chain is built from TRBV6-5 and TRBJ2-1; D gene ambiguous. Trimming took 3 bases from V and 8 from J, leaving 14 bases between them. The CDR3 is 14 residues long. The germline CDR1 and CDR2 sequences are MNHEY and SVGAGI. The CDR3 is CASSYSALVHEQFF. In DNA, the CDR3 is TGTGCCAGCAGTTATTCTGCCTTAGTGCATGAGCAGTTCTTC.

The chain uses TRBV6-2 or TRBV6-3 and TRBJ1-1; D is undetermined. The CDR3 is 14 amino acids. Germline V gene sequence: CDR1 MNHEY, CDR2 SVGEGT. Deletions cut 2 bases from V and 2 bases from J, with 9 bases between. The CDR3 here is CASSYVDRNTEAFF. The DNA for the CDR3 is TGTGCCAGCAGTTACGTCGATCGAAACACTGAAGCTTTCTTT.

In nucleotides, the CDR3 is TGTGCCAGCAGCCCTCGGACGGACAGGGACACTGAAGCTTTCTTT. It encodes CASSPRTDRDTEAFF. The chain carries TRBV28 and TRBJ1-1, with 8 nucleotides matching TRBD1. The germline CDR1 and CDR2 sequences are MDHEN and SYDVKM. V was clipped by 6 bases and J by 3 bases; unmatched bases: 9. CDR3 length: 15 amino acids. The full variable domain, with the rest looked up from reference TRBV28 and TRBJ1-1, is DVKVTQSSRYLVKRTGEKVFLECVQDMDHENMFWYRQDPGLGLRLIYFSYDVKMKEKGDIPEGYSVSREKKERFSLILESASTNQTSMYLCASSPRTDRDTEAFFGQGTRLTVV.